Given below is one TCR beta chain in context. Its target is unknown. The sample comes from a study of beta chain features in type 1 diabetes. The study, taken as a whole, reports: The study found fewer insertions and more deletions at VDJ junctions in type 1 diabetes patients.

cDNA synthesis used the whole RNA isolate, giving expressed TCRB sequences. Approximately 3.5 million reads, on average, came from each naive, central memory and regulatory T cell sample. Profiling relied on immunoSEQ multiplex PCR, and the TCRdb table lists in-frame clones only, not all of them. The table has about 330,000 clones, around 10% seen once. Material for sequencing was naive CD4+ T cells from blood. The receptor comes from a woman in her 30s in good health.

CDR3 sequence: CASSTGVTYEQYF. The DNA for the CDR3 is TGTGCCAGCAGCACTGGAGTGACCTACGAGCAGTACTTC. The chain combines TRBV7-2 with TRBJ2-7; the D is unclear. This CDR3 has 13 residues. The germline V and J ends were trimmed by 5 bases and 2 bases, with 10 bases remaining between them. Per the germline V gene, CDR1 is SGHTA and CDR2 is FQGNSA.